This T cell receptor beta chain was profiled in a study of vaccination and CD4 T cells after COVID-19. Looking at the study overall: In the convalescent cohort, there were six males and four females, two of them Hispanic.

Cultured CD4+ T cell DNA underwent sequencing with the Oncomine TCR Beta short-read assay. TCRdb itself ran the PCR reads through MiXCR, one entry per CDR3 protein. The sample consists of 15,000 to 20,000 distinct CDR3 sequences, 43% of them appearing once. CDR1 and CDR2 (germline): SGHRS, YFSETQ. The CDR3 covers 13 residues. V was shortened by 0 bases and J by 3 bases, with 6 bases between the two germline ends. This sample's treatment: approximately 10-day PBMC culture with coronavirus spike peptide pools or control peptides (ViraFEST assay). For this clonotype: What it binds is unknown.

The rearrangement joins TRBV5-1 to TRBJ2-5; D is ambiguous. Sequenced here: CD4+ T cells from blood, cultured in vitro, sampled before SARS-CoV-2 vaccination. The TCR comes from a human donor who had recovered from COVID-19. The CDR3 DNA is TGCGCCAGCAGCTTGGCCATTGAAGAGACCCAGTACTTC. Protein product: CASSLAIEETQYF.